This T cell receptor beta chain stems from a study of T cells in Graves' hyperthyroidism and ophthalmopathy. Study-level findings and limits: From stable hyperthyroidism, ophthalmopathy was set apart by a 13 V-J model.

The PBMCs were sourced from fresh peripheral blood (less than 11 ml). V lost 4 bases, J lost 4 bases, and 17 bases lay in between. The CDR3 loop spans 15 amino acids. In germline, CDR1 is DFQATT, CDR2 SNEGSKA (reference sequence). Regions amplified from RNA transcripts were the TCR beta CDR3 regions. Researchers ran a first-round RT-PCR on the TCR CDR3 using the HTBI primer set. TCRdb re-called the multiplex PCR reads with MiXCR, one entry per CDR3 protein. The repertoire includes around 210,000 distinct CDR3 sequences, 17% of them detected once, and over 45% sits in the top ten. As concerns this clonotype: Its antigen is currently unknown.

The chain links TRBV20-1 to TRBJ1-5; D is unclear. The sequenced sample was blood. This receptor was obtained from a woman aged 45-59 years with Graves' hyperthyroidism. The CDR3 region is CSANPRPEGNQPQHF. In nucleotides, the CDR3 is TGCAGTGCTAACCCCCGCCCGGAGGGAAATCAGCCCCAGCATTTT.